What follows is one TCR beta chain and its context. This specimen belongs to a study of blood T cell repertoires in COVID-19. The assay was immunoSEQ multiplex PCR, and TCRdb's table has in-frame clones only and misses some. This table holds roughly 300,000 clones, 65% to 90% found once. Trimming left V 1 base short and J 3 bases short, with 35 bases between. Germline values: CDR1 SQVTM, CDR2 ANQGSEA. The CDR3 sequence is 22 residues long. J is TRBJ2-3 and V is TRBV29-1; D gene unclear. The material sequenced was peripheral blood. The sequence was obtained from a human donor in a cohort sampled during active COVID-19. CDR3 amino acids: CSVEGTAFKSFSSETETDTQYF. For the CDR3, the DNA is TGCAGCGTTGAAGGAACTGCGTTCAAGTCATTTTCGTCGGAGACCGAGACAGATACGCAGTATTTT.